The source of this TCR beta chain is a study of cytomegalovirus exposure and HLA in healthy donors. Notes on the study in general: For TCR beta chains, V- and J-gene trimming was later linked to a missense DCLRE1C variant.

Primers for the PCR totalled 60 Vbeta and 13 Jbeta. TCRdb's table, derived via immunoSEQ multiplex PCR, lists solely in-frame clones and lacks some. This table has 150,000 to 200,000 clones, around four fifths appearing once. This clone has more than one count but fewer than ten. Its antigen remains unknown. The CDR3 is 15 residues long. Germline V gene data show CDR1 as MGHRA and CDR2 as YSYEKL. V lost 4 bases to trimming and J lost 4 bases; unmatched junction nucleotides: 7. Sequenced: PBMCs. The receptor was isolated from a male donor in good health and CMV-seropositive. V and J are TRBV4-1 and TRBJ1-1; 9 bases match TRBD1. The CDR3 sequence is CASSRQGGGVTEAFF. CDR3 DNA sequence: TGCGCCAGCAGCCGACAGGGGGGTGGTGTCACTGAAGCTTTCTTT.